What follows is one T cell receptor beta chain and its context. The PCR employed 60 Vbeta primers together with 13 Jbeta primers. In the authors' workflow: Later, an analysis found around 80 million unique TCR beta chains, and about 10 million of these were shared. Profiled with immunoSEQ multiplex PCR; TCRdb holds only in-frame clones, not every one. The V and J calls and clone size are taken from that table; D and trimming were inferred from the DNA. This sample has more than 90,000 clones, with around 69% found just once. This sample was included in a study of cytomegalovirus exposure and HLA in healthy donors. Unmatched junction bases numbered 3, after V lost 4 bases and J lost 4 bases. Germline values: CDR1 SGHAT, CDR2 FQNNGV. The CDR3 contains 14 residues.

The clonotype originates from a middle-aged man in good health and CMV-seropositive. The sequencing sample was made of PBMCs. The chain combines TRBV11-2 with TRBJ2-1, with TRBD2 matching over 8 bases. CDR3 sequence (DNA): TGTGCCAGCAGCTCGGGGGGGGCATACAATGAGCAGTTCTTC. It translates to CASSSGGAYNEQFF.